This T cell receptor (beta chain) was sequenced in a study of CD8+ T cells in alopecia areata. Whole-study findings and limits: Alopecia totalis/universalis scalp especially showed more expanded CD8+ clones than normal scalp.

This clone came up a few times. No antigen is known for it. The length of the CDR3 is 14 residues. Germline-derived CDR1 and CDR2 are MNHEY and SMNVEV (reference sequence). The V end lost 7 bases, the J end lost 5 bases, and 17 bases lay between the germline ends. Collected material from alopecia areata patients comprised lesional scalp punch biopsies and peripheral blood. Extraction of RNA preceded its reverse transcription into cDNA, which served as the sequencing template. The repertoire was sequenced with immunoSEQ multiplex PCR; TCRdb's copy has only in-frame clones and lacks some. The table lists 110,000 to 150,000 clones, roughly half of them singletons.

The chain couples TRBV27 to TRBJ1-1, with D possibly TRBD1 on 5 matching bases. The TCR originated in a human donor with alopecia areata. The sample consisted of CD4+ T cells sorted from blood, taken at week 0. Written as DNA, the CDR3 is TGTGCCAGCAAAGGGGAAAGGAGGTTTACTGAAGCTTTCTTT. Its protein is CASKGERRFTEAFF.